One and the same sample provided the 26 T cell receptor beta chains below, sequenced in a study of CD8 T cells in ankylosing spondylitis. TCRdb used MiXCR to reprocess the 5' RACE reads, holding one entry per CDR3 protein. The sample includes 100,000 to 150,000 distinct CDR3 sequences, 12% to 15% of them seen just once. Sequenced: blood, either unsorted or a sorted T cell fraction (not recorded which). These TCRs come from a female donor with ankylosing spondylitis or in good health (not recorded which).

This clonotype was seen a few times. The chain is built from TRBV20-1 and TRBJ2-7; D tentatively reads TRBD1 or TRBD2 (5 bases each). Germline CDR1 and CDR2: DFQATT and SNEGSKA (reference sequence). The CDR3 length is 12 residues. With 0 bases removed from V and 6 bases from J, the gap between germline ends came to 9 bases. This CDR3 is CSARDGGSEQYF. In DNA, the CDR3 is TGCAGTGCTAGAGATGGGGGAAGCGAGCAGTACTTC.

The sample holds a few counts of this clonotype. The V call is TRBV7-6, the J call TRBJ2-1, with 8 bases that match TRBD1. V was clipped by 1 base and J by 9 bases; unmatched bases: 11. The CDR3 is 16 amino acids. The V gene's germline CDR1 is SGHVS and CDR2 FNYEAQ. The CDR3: CASSLVGGQVRGEQFF. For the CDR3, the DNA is TGTGCCAGCAGCTTAGTCGGGGGACAGGTCCGGGGTGAGCAGTTCTTC. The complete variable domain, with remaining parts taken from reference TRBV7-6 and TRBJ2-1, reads GAGVSQSPRYKVTKRGQDVALRCDPISGHVSLYWYRQALGQGPEFLTYFNYEAQQDKSGLPNDRFSAERPEGSISTLTIQRTEQRDSAMYRCASSLVGGQVRGEQFFGPGTRLTVL.

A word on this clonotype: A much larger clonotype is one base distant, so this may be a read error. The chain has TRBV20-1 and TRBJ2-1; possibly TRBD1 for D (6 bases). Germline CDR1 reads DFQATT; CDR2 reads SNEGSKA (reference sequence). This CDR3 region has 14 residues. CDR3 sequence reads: CSARDRNSHNEQFF. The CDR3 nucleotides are TGCAGTGCTAGGGACAGAAACTCCCACAATGAGCAGTTCTTC.

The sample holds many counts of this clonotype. The CDR3 loop is CASSYLRVTTEAFF. The CDR3 nucleotides read TGTGCCAGCAGTTACCTGAGGGTGACCACTGAAGCTTTCTTT. The chain recombines TRBV6-2 or TRBV6-3 with TRBJ1-1; D remains unclear. With 2 bases removed from V and 4 bases from J, the gap between germline ends came to 11 bases. Looked up from germline, CDR1 is MNHEY and CDR2 is SVGEGT. This CDR3 region has 14 residues.

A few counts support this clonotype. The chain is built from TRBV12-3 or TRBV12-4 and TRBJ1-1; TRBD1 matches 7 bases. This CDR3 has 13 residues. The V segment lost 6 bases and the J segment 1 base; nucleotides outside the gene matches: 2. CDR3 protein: CASRGQQNTEAFF. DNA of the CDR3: TGTGCCAGCAGGGGACAGCAGAACACTGAAGCTTTCTTT.

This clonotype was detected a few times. The CDR3 sequence is CASSQGTSAYNEQFF. The CDR3 DNA reads TGTGCCAGCAGCCAAGGGACTAGCGCTTACAATGAGCAGTTCTTC. V gene TRBV14 combines with J gene TRBJ2-1, with 9 positions matching TRBD2. The CDR3 has 15 residues. Germline V gives CDR1 SGHDN, CDR2 FVKESK. Trimming at V came to 1 base and at J to 4 bases, leaving 2 bases not matched to a gene.

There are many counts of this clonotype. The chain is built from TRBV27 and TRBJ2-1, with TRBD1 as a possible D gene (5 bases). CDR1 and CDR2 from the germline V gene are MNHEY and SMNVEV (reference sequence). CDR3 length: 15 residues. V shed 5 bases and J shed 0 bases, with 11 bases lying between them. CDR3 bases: TGTGCCAGCAGTCCAACAGGACCCTCCTACAATGAGCAGTTCTTC. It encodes CASSPTGPSYNEQFF.

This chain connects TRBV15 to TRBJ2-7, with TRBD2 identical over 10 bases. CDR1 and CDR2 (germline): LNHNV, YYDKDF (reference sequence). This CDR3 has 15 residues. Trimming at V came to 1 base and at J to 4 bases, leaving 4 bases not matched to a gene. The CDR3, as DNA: TGTGCCACCAGCAGAGGGACTAGCGGATTGTACGAGCAGTACTTC. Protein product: CATSRGTSGLYEQYF.

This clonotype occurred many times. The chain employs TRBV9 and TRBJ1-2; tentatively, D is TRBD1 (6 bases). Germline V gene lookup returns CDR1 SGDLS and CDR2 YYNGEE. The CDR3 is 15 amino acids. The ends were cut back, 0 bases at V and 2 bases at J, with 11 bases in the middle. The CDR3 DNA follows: TGTGCCAGCAGCGTAGAAACAGGGAGCAACTATGGCTACACCTTC. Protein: CASSVETGSNYGYTF.

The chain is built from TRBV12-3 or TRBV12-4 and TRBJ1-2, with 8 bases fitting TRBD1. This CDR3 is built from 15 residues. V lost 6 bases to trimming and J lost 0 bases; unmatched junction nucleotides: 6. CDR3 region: CASRRTGRANYGYTF. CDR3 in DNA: TGTGCCAGCAGACGGACAGGGCGGGCTAACTATGGCTACACCTTC.

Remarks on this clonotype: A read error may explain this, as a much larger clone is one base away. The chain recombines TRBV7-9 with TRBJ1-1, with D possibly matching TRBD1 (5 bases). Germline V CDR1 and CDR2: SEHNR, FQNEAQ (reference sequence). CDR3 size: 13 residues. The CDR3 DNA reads TGTACCAGCAGCTTACTTGGGGACGCTGAAGCTTTCTTT. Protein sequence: CTSSLLGDAEAFF.

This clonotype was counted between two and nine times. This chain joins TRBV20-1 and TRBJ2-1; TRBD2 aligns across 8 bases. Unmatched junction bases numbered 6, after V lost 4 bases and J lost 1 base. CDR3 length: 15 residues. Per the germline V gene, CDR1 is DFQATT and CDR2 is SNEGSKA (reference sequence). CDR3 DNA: TGCAGTGCTACCGGGAGGGGGGGGTCCTACAATGAGCAGTTCTTC. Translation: CSATGRGGSYNEQFF.

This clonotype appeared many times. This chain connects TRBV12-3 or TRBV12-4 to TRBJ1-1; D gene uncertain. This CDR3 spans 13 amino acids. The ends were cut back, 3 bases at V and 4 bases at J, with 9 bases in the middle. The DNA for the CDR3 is TGTGCCAGCAGTTTGCGAGTCGGCACTGAAGCTTTCTTT. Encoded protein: CASSLRVGTEAFF.

The CDR3 bases are TGTGCCAGCAGTTCCGGCTCGACATCCTACGAGCAGTACTTC. Its translation is CASSSGSTSYEQYF. The V and J genes are TRBV27 and TRBJ2-7, with D unresolved. V gave up 4 bases and J gave up 1 base, with 11 bases separating them. The CDR3 is 14 amino acids. Per germline, CDR1 MNHEY and CDR2 SMNVEV (reference sequence).

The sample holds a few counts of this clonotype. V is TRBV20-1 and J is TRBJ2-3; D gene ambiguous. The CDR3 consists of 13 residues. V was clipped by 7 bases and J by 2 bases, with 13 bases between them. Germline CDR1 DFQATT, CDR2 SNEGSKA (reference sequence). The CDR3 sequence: CSVARLDTDTQYF. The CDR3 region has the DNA TGCAGTGTTGCGCGCCTAGACACAGATACGCAGTATTTT.

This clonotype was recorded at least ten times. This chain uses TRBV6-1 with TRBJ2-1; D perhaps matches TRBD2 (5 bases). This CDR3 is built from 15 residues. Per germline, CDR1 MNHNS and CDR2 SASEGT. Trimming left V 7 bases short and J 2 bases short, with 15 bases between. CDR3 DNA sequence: TGTGCCAGCACCCATGTCGGAGGACCCTACAATGAGCAGTTCTTC. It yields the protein CASTHVGGPYNEQFF.

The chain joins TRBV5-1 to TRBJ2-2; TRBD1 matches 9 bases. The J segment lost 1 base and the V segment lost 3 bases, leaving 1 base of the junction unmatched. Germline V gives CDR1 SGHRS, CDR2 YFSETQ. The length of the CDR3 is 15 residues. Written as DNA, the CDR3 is TGCGCCAGCAGCTCGGGACAGGGGAACACCGGGGAGCTGTTTTTT. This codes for CASSSGQGNTGELFF.

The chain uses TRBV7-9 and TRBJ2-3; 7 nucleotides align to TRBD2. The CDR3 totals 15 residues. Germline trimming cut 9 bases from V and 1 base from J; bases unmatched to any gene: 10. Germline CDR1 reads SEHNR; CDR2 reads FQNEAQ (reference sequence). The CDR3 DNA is TGTGCCAGGATACGGTGGCTAGCGGGCACAGATACGCAGTATTTT. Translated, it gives CARIRWLAGTDTQYF.

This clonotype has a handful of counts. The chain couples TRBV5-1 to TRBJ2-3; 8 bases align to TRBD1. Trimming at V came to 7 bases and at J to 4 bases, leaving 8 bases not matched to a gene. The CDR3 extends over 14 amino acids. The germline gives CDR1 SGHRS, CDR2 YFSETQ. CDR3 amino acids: CASADPQGADTQYF. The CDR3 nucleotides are TGCGCCAGCGCAGACCCACAGGGGGCAGATACGCAGTATTTT.

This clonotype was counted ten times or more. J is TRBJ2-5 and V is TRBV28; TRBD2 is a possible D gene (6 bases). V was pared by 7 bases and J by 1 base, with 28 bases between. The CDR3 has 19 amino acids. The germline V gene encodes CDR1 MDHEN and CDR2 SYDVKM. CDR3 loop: CASNPHLGVGGAAQETQYF. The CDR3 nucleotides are TGTGCCAGCAACCCTCACTTAGGGGTGGGAGGCGCAGCCCAAGAGACCCAGTACTTC. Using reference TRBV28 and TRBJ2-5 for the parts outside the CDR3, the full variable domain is DVKVTQSSRYLVKRTGEKVFLECVQDMDHENMFWYRQDPGLGLRLIYFSYDVKMKEKGDIPEGYSVSREKKERFSLILESASTNQTSMYLCASNPHLGVGGAAQETQYFGPGTRLLVL.

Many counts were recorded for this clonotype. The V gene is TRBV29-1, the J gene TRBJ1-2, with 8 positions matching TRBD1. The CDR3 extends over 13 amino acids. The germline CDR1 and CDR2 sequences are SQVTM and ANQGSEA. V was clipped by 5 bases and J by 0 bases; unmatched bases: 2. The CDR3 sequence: CSVTGGPNYGYTF. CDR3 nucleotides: TGCAGCGTTACAGGGGGACCTAACTATGGCTACACCTTC.

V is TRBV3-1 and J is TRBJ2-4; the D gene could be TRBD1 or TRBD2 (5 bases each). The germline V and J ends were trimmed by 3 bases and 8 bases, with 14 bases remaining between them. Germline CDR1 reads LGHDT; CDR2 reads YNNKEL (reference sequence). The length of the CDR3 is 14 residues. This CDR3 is CASSHVPSRDIQYF. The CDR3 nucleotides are TGTGCCAGCAGCCATGTGCCTAGCAGGGACATTCAGTACTTC.

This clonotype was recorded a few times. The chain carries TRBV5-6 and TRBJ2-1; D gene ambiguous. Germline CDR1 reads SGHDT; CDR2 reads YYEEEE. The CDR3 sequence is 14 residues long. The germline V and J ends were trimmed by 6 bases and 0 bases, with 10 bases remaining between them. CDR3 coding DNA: TGTGCCAGCATATCCAGGAGCTCCTACAATGAGCAGTTCTTC. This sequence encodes CASISRSSYNEQFF.

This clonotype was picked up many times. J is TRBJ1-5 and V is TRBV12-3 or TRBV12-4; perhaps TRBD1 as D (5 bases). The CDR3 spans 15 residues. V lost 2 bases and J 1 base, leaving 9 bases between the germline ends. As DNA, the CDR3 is TGTGCCAGCAGTTTATCAGGGCTGAGCAATCAGCCCCAGCATTTT. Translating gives CASSLSGLSNQPQHF.

The CDR3 sequence is CSASRDRATDTQYF. For the CDR3, the DNA is TGCAGTGCTAGTAGGGACAGGGCTACAGATACGCAGTATTTT. This sequence joins TRBV20-1 and TRBJ2-3, with 9 bases aligning to TRBD1. This CDR3 region has 14 residues. The V and J ends lost 3 bases and 3 bases, in that order; junction bases with no gene match: 4. Per germline, CDR1 DFQATT and CDR2 SNEGSKA (reference sequence).

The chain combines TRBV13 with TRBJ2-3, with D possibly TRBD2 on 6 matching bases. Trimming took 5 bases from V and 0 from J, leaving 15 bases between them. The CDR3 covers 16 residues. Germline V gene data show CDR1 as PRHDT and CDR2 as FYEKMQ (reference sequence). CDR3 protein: CASSPQAGRSTDTQYF. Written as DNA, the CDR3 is TGTGCCAGCAGCCCCCAGGCGGGGCGAAGCACAGATACGCAGTATTTT.